This T cell receptor beta chain was retrieved from a study of T cell repertoires in cytomegalovirus infection (dated by TCRdb to about 2019). Study-wide context: Alongside well-studied HLA-B-restricted epitopes, the peptide stimulations were aimed at recently identified HLA-C-restricted CMV epitopes, whose presentation resists viral immunomodulation. The HLA type of each donor mattered for the analysis, because public TCR beta signatures pointed to carriage of CMV infection along with the matching HLA type.

What the study reported, not specific to this receptor: In both this cohort and an independent roughly 360-donor cohort, the cumulative frequency of public TCR beta family members distinguished carriers of CMV infection plus the relevant HLA type. In the ex vivo response, HLA-C-restricted CMV-specific TCR beta clonotypes were dominant, and in two of eight donors the single most frequent clonotype came from this HLA-C-restricted group.

This specimen's treatment or condition label, interpreted: in vitro stimulation with specific CMV peptide epitopes to enrich CMV-specific T cells. Notes on this clonotype: No cognate antigen has been identified for it. No base quality information exists; no much larger clone differs at one position.

The data were produced on an Illumina HiSeq 1500. The public reads were reprocessed in TCRdb via fastp at Q25 and MiXCR, keeping in-frame beta chains. A single entry per CDR3 protein holds the most common genes and DNA from its merged rows. The table for this sample lists hundreds of thousands of distinct CDR3 sequences; around 30% of them were counted only once. The ten largest clones capture around 15% of the sample. Cut back by 2 bases and 3 bases, the V and J ends lie 19 bases apart. Reading from cysteine to phenylalanine, the CDR3 counts 17 amino acids. Here the CDR3 DNA is all that survives: 51 bases in frame from base 1. Based on the germline V gene (reference sequence), the CDR1 and CDR2 sequences are SEHNR and FQNEAQ.

The sample consisted of cultured CD8+ T cells from PBMCs, taken from culture after CMV antigen stimulation. The chain is made from TRBV7-9 and TRBJ1-2; D gene: possibly TRBD1, on 6 matching bases. The clonotype originates from a human donor in good health (CMV status not recorded). Some clones in this sample may be carry-over from other donors' samples. The CDR3 protein: CASSLLGQIIFDYGYTF. The DNA is TGTGCCAGCAGCTTACTCGGACAGATTATTTTCGACTATGGCTACACCTTC.